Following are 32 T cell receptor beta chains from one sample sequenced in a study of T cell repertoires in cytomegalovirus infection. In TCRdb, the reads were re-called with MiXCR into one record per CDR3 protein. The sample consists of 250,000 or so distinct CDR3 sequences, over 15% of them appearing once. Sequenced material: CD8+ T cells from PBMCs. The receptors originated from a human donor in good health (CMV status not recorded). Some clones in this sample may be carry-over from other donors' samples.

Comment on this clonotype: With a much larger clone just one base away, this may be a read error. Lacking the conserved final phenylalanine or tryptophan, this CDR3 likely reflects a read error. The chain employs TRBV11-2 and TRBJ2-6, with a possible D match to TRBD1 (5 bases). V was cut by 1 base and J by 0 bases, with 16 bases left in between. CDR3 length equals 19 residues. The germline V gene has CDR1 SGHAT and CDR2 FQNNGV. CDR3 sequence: CASSLVAGRDDSGANVLTS. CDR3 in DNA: TGTGCCAGCAGCTTAGTAGCTGGCAGGGATGACTCTGGGGCCAACGTCCTGACTTCC.

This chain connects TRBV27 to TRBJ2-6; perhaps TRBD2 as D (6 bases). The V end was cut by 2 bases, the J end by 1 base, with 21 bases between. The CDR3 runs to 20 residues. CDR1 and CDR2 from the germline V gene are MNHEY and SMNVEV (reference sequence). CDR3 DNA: TGTGCCAGCAGTTTAACCTCCGGGGCGGGGCTACGGTCTGGGGCCAACGTCCTGACTTTC. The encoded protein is CASSLTSGAGLRSGANVLTF.

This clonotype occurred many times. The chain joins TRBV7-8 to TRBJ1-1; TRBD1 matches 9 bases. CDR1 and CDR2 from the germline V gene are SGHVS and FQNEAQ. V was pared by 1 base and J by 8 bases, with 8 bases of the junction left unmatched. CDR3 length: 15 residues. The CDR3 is CASSLGNRGRAEAFF. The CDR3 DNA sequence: TGTGCCAGCAGCTTAGGGAACAGGGGGCGGGCCGAAGCTTTCTTT.

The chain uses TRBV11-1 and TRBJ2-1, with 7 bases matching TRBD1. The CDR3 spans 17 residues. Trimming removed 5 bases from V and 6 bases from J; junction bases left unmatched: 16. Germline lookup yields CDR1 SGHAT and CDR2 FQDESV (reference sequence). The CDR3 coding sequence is TGTGCCAGCAGCGAGGGGGCAGGGGCGCATCTGATCAATGAGCAGTTCTTC. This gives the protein CASSEGAGAHLINEQFF.

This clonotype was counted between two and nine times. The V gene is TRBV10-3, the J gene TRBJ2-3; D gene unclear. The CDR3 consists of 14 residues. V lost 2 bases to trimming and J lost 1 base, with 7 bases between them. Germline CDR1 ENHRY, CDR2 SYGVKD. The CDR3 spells CAISEGQGTDTQYF. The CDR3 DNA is TGTGCCATCAGTGAGGGCCAGGGCACAGATACGCAGTATTTT.

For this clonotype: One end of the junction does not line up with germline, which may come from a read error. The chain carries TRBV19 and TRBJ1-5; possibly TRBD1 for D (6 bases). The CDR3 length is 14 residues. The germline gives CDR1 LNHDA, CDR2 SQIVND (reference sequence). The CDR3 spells CTSSITGKNQPQHF. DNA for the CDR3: TGTACCAGTAGTATTACAGGGAAAAATCAGCCCCAGCATTTT.

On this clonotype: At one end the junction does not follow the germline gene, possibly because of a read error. The CDR3 DNA reads TGCAGCGTTACCCGGACAGCTACATCTGGAATCACCATATATTTT. Translating gives CSVTRTATSGITIYF. The rearrangement links TRBV29-1 to TRBJ1-3; possibly TRBD1 for D (6 bases). The CDR3 has 15 residues. Germline V gene sequence: CDR1 SQVTM, CDR2 ANQGSEA.

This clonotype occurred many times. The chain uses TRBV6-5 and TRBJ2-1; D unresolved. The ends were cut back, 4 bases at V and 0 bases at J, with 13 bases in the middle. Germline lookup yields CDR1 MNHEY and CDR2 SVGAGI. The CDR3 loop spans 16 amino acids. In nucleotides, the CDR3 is TGTGCCAGCAGTTCCCCGGGCGAGAGCTCCTACAATGAGCAGTTCTTC. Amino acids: CASSSPGESSYNEQFF.

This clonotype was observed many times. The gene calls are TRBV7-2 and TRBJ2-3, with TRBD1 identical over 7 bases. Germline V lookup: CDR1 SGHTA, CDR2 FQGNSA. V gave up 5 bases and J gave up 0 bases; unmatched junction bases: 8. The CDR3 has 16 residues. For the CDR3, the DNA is TGTGCCAGCAGCCGGACAGGCAGGCGTAGCACAGATACGCAGTATTTT. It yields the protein CASSRTGRRSTDTQYF. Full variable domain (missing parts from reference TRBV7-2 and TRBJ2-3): GAGVSQSPSNKVTEKGKDVELRCDPISGHTALYWYRQSLGQGLEFLIYFQGNSAPDKSGLPSDRFSAERTGGSVSTLTIQRTQQEDSAVYLCASSRTGRRSTDTQYFGPGTRLTVL.

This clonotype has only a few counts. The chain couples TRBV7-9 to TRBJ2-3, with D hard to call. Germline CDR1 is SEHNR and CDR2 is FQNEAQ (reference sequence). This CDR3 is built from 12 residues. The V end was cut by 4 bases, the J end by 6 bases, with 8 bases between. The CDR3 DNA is TGTGCCAGCAGCTCAAATCCGGATACGCAGTATTTT. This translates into CASSSNPDTQYF.

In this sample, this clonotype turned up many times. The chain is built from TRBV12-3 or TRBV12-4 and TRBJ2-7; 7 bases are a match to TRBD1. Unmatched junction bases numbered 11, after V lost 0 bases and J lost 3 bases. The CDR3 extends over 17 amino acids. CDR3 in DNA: TGTGCCAGCAGTTTAGCGAGTGGACAGGAGACCTTCTACGAGCAGTACTTC. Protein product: CASSLASGQETFYEQYF.

CDR3 sequence: CASRDSVQGYTF. CDR3 sequence (DNA): TGTGCCAGTAGGGACAGCGTTCAAGGCTACACCTTC. V gene TRBV19 combines with J gene TRBJ1-2; D might be TRBD1 (6 bases). Germline lookup yields CDR1 LNHDA and CDR2 SQIVND (reference sequence). Trimming pared 6 bases from V and 8 bases from J, leaving 13 bases between. The CDR3 consists of 12 residues.

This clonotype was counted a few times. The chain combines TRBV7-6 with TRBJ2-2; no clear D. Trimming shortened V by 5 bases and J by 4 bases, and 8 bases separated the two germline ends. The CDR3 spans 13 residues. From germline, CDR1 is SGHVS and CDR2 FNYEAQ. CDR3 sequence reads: CASSPDFTGELFF. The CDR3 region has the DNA TGTGCCAGCAGCCCCGATTTCACCGGGGAGCTGTTTTTT.

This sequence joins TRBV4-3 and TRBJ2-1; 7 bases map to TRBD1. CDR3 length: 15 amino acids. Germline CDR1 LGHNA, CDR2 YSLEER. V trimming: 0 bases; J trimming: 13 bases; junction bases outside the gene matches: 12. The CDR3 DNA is TGCGCCAGCAGCCAAGACCGGGACAGAATTTACCCCCAGTTCTTC. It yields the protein CASSQDRDRIYPQFF.

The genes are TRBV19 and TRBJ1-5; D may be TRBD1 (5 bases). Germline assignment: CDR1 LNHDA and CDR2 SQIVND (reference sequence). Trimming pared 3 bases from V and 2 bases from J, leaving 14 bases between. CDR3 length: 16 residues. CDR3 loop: CASSILQGGGNQPQHF. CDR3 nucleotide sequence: TGTGCCAGTAGTATCCTGCAGGGCGGGGGCAATCAGCCCCAGCATTTT.

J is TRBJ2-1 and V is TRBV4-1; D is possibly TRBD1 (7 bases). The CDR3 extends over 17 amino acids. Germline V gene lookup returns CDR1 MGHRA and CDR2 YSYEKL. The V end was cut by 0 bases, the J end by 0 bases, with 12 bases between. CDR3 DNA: TGCGCCAGCAGCCAAGAGGAGGGGGCTACCTCCTACAATGAGCAGTTCTTC. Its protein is CASSQEEGATSYNEQFF.

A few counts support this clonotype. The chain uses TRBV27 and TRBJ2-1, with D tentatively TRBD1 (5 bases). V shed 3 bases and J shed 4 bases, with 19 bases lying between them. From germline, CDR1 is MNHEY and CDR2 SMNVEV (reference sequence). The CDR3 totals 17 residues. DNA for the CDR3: TGTGCCAGCAGTTTCAGATATAGCTCAACAGGATACAATGAGCAGTTCTTC. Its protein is CASSFRYSSTGYNEQFF.

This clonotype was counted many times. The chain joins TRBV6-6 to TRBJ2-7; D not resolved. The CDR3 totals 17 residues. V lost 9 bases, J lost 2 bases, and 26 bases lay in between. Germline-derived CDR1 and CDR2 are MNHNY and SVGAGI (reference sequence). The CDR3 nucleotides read TGTGCCAGTTATGTTTCCGGCCCGAAGTATCCCCCCTACGAGCAGTACTTC. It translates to CASYVSGPKYPPYEQYF.

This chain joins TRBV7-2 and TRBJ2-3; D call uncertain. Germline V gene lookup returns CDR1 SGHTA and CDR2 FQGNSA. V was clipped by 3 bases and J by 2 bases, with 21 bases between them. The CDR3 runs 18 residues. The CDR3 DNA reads TGTGCCAGCAGCTTTCCGATAGATTTGGGCAGCGACACAGATACGCAGTATTTT. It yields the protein CASSFPIDLGSDTDTQYF. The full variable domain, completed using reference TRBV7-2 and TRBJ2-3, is GAGVSQSPSNKVTEKGKDVELRCDPISGHTALYWYRQSLGQGLEFLIYFQGNSAPDKSGLPSDRFSAERTGGSVSTLTIQRTQQEDSAVYLCASSFPIDLGSDTDTQYFGPGTRLTVL.

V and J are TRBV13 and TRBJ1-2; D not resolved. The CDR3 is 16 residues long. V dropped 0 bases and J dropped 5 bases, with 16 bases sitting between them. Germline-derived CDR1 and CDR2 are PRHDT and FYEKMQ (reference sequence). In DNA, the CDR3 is TGTGCCAGCAGCTTAGGATGGGGAGTGGAACGGTATGGCTACACCTTC. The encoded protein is CASSLGWGVERYGYTF. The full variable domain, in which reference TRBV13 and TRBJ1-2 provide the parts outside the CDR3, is AAGVIQSPRHLIKEKRETATLKCYPIPRHDTVYWYQQGPGQDPQFLISFYEKMQSDKGSIPDRFSAQQFSDYHSELNMSSLELGDSALYFCASSLGWGVERYGYTFGSGTRLTVV.

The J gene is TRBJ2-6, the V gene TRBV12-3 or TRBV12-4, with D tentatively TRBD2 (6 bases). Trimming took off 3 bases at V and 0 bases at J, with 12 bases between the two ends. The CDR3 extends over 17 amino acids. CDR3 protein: CASSLEGILSGANVLTF. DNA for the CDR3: TGTGCCAGCAGTTTGGAGGGTATACTCTCTGGGGCCAACGTCCTGACTTTC.

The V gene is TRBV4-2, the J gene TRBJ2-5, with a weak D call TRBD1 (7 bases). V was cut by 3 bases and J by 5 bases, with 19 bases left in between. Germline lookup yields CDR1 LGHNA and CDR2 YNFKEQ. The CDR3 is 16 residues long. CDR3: CASSQTVPGGSETQYF. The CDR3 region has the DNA TGTGCCAGCAGCCAGACCGTCCCAGGGGGGAGTGAGACCCAGTACTTC.

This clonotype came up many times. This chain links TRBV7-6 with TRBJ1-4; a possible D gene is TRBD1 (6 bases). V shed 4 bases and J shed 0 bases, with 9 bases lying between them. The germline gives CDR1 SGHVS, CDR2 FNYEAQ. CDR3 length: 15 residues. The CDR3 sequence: CASSSWTATNEKLFF. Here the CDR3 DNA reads TGTGCCAGCAGCTCGTGGACAGCAACTAATGAAAAACTGTTTTTT.

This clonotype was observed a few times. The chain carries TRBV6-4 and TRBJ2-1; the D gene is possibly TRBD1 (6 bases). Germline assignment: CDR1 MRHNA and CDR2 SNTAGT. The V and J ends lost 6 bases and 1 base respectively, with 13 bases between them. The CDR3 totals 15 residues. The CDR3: CASSPGQGSYNEQFF. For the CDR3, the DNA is TGTGCCAGCAGCCCCGGGCAGGGGTCCTACAATGAGCAGTTCTTC.

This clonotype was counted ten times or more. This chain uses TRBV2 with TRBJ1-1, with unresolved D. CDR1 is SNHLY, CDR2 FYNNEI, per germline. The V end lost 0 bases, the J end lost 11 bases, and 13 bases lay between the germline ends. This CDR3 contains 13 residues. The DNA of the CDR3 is TGTGCCAGCAGTGAAGCGCAAGTTCAAGCGGCTTTCTTT. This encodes CASSEAQVQAAFF.

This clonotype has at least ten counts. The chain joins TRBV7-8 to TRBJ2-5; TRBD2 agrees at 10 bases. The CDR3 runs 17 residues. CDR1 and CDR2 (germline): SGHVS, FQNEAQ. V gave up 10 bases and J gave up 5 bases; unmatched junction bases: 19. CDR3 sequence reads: CATLSEQGAGGPETQYF. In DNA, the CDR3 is TGTGCCACCCTGTCCGAGCAGGGAGCGGGGGGGCCGGAGACCCAGTACTTC.

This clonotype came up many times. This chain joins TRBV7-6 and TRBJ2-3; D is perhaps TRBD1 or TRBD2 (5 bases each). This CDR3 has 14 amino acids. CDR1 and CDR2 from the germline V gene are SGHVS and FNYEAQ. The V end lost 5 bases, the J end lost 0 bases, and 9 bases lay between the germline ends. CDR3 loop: CASSPGQSTDTQYF. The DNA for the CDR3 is TGTGCCAGCAGCCCGGGGCAAAGCACAGATACGCAGTATTTT.

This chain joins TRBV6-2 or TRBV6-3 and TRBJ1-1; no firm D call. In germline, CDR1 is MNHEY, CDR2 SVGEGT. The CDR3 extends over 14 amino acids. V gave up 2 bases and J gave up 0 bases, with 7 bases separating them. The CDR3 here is CASSYTRVNTEAFF. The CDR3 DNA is TGTGCCAGCAGTTACACGCGGGTGAACACTGAAGCTTTCTTT.

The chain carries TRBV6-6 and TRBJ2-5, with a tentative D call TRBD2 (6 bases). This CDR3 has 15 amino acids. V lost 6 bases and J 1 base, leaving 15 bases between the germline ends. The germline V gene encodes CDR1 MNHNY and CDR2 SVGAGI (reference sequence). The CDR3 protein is CASSPTWDSQETQYF. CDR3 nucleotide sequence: TGTGCCAGCAGCCCAACCTGGGACTCCCAAGAGACCCAGTACTTC.

For the CDR3, the DNA is TGTGCCAGCAGCGTACAGGGCACTGAAGCTTTCTTT. Translating it yields CASSVQGTEAFF. This rearrangement joins TRBV11-2 to TRBJ1-1; D is possibly TRBD1 (6 bases). CDR3 size: 12 residues. Germline-derived CDR1 and CDR2 are SGHAT and FQNNGV. The V end lost 5 bases, the J end lost 4 bases, and 8 bases lay between the germline ends.

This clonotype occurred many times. This CDR3 is CASSSGTTSFTGELFF. Here the CDR3 DNA reads TGTGCCAGCAGCTCCGGGACTACCTCCTTTACCGGGGAGCTGTTTTTT. The gene calls are TRBV7-2 and TRBJ2-2; TRBD2 matches 7 bases. Germline CDR1 SGHTA, CDR2 FQGNSA. CDR3 size: 16 residues. Trimming took 4 bases from V and 5 from J; bases not matched to a gene: 10. The whole variable domain, remainder taken from reference TRBV7-2 and TRBJ2-2, is GAGVSQSPSNKVTEKGKDVELRCDPISGHTALYWYRQSLGQGLEFLIYFQGNSAPDKSGLPSDRFSAERTGGSVSTLTIQRTQQEDSAVYLCASSSGTTSFTGELFFGEGSRLTVL.

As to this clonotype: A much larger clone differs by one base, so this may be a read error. For the CDR3, the DNA is TGTGCCAGCAGCGACAAAGCCGGGTTCAGCTCCTACGAGCAGTACTTC. This codes for CASSDKAGFSSYEQYF. The chain uses TRBV7-9 and TRBJ2-7; no clear D. Germline V gene lookup returns CDR1 SEHNR and CDR2 FQNEAQ (reference sequence). The CDR3 has 16 residues. V lost 5 bases and J lost 0, with 17 bases in between. Full variable domain (rest looked up from reference TRBV7-9 and TRBJ2-7): DTGVSQNPRHKITKRGQNVTFRCDPISEHNRLYWYRQTLGQGPEFLTYFQNEAQLEKSRLLSDRFSAERPKGSFSTLEIQRTEQGDSAMYLCASSDKAGFSSYEQYFGPGTRLTVT.